This T cell receptor beta chain was recorded in a study of blood T cells in healthy people across ages. The study's findings and limits: Unsorted PBMCs blocked a conclusive comparison of naive and antigen-experienced cells. Fewer expanded clones and more diversity marked long-lived versus aged donors.

Primers used in a second PCR of roughly 7 to 12 cycles were a sample-barcoded 5' primer and a J-beta primer mix. Tagging of each cDNA molecule was performed by a template-switch adaptor with 12 random nucleotides. TCRdb re-analysed the 5' RACE reads in MiXCR, keeping a single row per CDR3 protein. The data hold 700,000 to 950,000 distinct CDR3 sequences, with about three fifths observed a single time. V shed 5 bases, J shed 5 bases, and the junction held 12 bases outside the gene matches. This CDR3 comprises 16 residues. Comments on this clonotype: What it recognizes is unknown.

The clonotype comes from a man aged 25 to 40 in good health. Sequencing was carried out using blood. The rearrangement joins TRBV12-3 or TRBV12-4 to TRBJ2-3, with TRBD2 matching over 8 bases. CDR3 nucleotides: TGTGCCAGCAGTCCTCAGGCGGGGGGAGGGGGAGATACGCAGTATTTT. It specifies CASSPQAGGGGDTQYF.